This T cell receptor (beta chain) derives from a study of blood T cell repertoires in COVID-19. Study summary: From the United States, Italy and Spain came samples of acute and convalescent COVID-19. From T cells, B-cell-depleted T cells, or PBMCs came the material, which was cDNA or gDNA.

V was clipped by 4 bases and J by 2 bases; unmatched bases: 8. The CDR3 contains 16 residues. Germline V gene lookup returns CDR1 SGHNT and CDR2 YYREEE (reference sequence). Authors' analysis steps: Amplification from reference gene primers served as the basis for estimated nucleated cell counts. Libraries were prepared by immunoSEQ multiplex PCR; TCRdb keeps only in-frame clonotypes and omits some of them. V and J calls and clone size are those listed in that table; D and trimming were worked out from the DNA. This repertoire shows about 59,000 clones, approximately 79% found once; its top ten account for 3% to 3.5%.

This sequence joins TRBV5-4 and TRBJ2-4, with 8 nucleotides matching TRBD1. The sequence was collected from a man aged 55 to 69 with acute or convalescent COVID-19. The specimen was peripheral blood. The chain's CDR3 is CASSPGQGRTKNIQYF. For the CDR3, the DNA is TGTGCCAGCAGCCCTGGACAGGGTAGGACCAAAAACATTCAGTACTTC.